A single sample is the source of the 17 T cell receptor beta chains below, sequenced in a study of T cells after yellow fever vaccination. TCRdb reanalysed the 5' RACE reads using MiXCR and keeps one entry per CDR3 protein. The data contain fewer than 400,000 distinct CDR3 sequences, roughly 10% of them seen just once; the ten biggest clones take up less than 3.5%. The starting material was CD4+ T cells sorted from PBMCs, obtained 45 days after the yellow fever booster vaccination. These receptors originate from a man between 18 and 29 years old who received the YFV17D yellow fever vaccine.

The chain has TRBV20-1 and TRBJ1-2; the D gene is possibly TRBD1 (5 bases). Germline CDR1 and CDR2: DFQATT and SNEGSKA (reference sequence). V was cut by 7 bases and J by 2 bases, with 14 bases left in between. CDR3 length: 13 residues. The CDR3, as DNA: TGCAGTGTTACCCAGGGTACCAACTATGGCTACACCTTC. The encoded protein is CSVTQGTNYGYTF.

The chain couples TRBV4-2 to TRBJ2-7; 12 nucleotides match TRBD1. CDR3 length: 15 residues. Germline values: CDR1 LGHNA, CDR2 YNFKEQ. Losses at the gene ends were 4 bases for V and 3 bases for J; bases not matched to a gene: 4. The CDR3 DNA follows: TGTGCCAGCAGCCGGGGGACAGGGGGCAACTACGAGCAGTACTTC. It translates to CASSRGTGGNYEQYF.

This clonotype was counted at least ten times. The chain couples TRBV6-5 to TRBJ2-1; D remains ambiguous. The CDR3 extends over 12 amino acids. CDR1 is MNHEY, CDR2 SVGAGI, per germline. Trimming pared 5 bases from V and 9 bases from J, leaving 11 bases between. The DNA for the CDR3 is TGTGCCAGCAGTCCCTGGCGAGGTGAGCAGTTCTTC. This encodes CASSPWRGEQFF.

The V gene is TRBV12-3 or TRBV12-4, the J gene TRBJ2-5; D remains unclear. Deletions cut 1 base from V and 4 bases from J, with 10 bases between. The CDR3 runs 14 residues. CDR3 protein: CASSLGGRGETQYF. In DNA form, the CDR3 reads TGTGCCAGCAGTTTAGGCGGACGAGGAGAGACCCAGTACTTC.

Comments on this clonotype: The junction departs from the called germline gene at one end, perhaps through a read error. The chain links TRBV6-5 to TRBJ2-3; possibly TRBD1 or TRBD2 for D (5 bases each). The CDR3 is made up of 14 amino acids. CDR1 and CDR2 from the germline V gene are MNHEY and SVGAGI. CDR3 amino acids: CASSPSWGERGRGF. The CDR3 region has the DNA TGTGCCAGCAGCCCCTCCTGGGGCGAGAGGGGTCGGGGTTTT.

This clonotype was detected ten times or more. The CDR3 region has the DNA TGTGCCTGGGCCACACAGGCGGGTAATGAGCAGTTCTTC. This codes for CAWATQAGNEQFF. This chain joins TRBV30 and TRBJ2-1; D possibly matches TRBD1 or TRBD2 (5 bases each). The CDR3 covers 13 residues. From germline, CDR1 is GTSNPN and CDR2 SVGIG (reference sequence). Trimming cost V 5 bases and J 7 bases, with 15 bases left between them.

The V gene is TRBV12-3 or TRBV12-4, the J gene TRBJ1-6, with D hard to call. The CDR3 length is 15 residues. Between the trimmed V and J ends, which lost 3 bases and 6 bases, there was a span of 12 bases. CDR3 sequence reads: CASSFGVVGNSPLHF. As DNA, the CDR3 is TGTGCCAGCAGTTTCGGGGTTGTCGGTAATTCACCCCTCCACTTT.

A few counts support this clonotype. The chain is built from TRBV25-1 and TRBJ2-4; 9 positions match TRBD2. Germline trimming cut 6 bases from V and 1 base from J; bases unmatched to any gene: 7. The germline CDR1 and CDR2 sequences are MGHDK and SYGVNS. The CDR3 loop spans 16 amino acids. The CDR3 loop is CASSEGSGGAKNIQYF. The CDR3 nucleotides read TGTGCCAGCAGCGAGGGTAGCGGGGGCGCCAAAAACATTCAGTACTTC. The full variable domain, completed using reference TRBV25-1 and TRBJ2-4, is EADIYQTPRYLVIGTGKKITLECSQTMGHDKMYWYQQDPGMELHLIHYSYGVNSTEKGDLSSESTVSRIRTEHFPLTLESARPSHTSQYLCASSEGSGGAKNIQYFGAGTRLSVL.

This clonotype has more than one count but fewer than ten. The V and J genes are TRBV29-1 and TRBJ1-2; 9 bases are a match to TRBD1. The germline CDR1 and CDR2 sequences are SQVTM and ANQGSEA. V was clipped by 6 bases and J by 6 bases; unmatched bases: 14. There are 15 residues in the CDR3. The CDR3 sequence: CSVNNPGQGENGYTF. Written as DNA, the CDR3 is TGCAGCGTGAACAATCCGGGACAGGGTGAGAATGGCTACACCTTC.

This clonotype has only a few counts. The chain combines TRBV28 with TRBJ1-5; 9 nucleotides line up with TRBD1. Germline V CDR1 and CDR2: MDHEN, SYDVKM. Losses at the gene ends were 6 bases for V and 7 bases for J; bases not matched to a gene: 16. This CDR3 has 17 amino acids. Written as DNA, the CDR3 is TGTGCCAGCAGCCGAGGGGGGGGACAGGGCTCGAGGCAGCCCCAGCATTTT. This encodes CASSRGGGQGSRQPQHF.

The chain is built from TRBV20-1 and TRBJ2-7; possibly TRBD1 for D (6 bases). V was trimmed by 0 bases and J by 1 base, leaving 10 bases between them. Germline V gives CDR1 DFQATT, CDR2 SNEGSKA (reference sequence). This CDR3 spans 14 amino acids. The CDR3 DNA follows: TGCAGTGCTAGAGATGGGACACTGTCCTACGAGCAGTACGTC. Residues: CSARDGTLSYEQYV.

This clonotype came up many times. This chain connects TRBV20-1 to TRBJ1-5; D not certain. Germline V gives CDR1 DFQATT, CDR2 SNEGSKA (reference sequence). V dropped 5 bases and J dropped 11 bases, with 7 bases sitting between them. The CDR3 is made up of 9 amino acids. For the CDR3, the DNA is TGCAGTGCTCCGGGATCCCAGCATTTT. Protein sequence: CSAPGSQHF.

This clonotype came up many times. The rearrangement joins TRBV12-3 or TRBV12-4 to TRBJ1-2, with D hard to call. V was pared by 3 bases and J by 4 bases, with 9 bases between. The length of the CDR3 is 13 residues. The DNA for the CDR3 is TGTGCCAGCAGTTTCGGGCAGACCTATGGCTACACCTTC. Protein sequence: CASSFGQTYGYTF.

This clonotype was observed a few times. The rearrangement uses TRBV6-1 and TRBJ1-1; D not certain. CDR1 and CDR2 from the germline V gene are MNHNS and SASEGT. The V end lost 6 bases, the J end lost 0 bases, and 5 bases lay between the germline ends. The CDR3 consists of 12 residues. The CDR3 is CASRVLNTEAFF. DNA for the CDR3: TGTGCCAGCAGGGTACTGAACACTGAAGCTTTCTTT.

This clonotype was observed a handful of times. The V and J genes are TRBV28 and TRBJ2-1; perhaps D is TRBD1 or TRBD2 (5 bases each). Germline CDR1 reads MDHEN; CDR2 reads SYDVKM. The CDR3 is 12 amino acids. V lost 2 bases, J lost 8 bases, and 7 bases lay in between. CDR3 region: CASSLEGYEQFF. The CDR3 bases are TGTGCCAGCAGTTTAGAGGGGTATGAGCAGTTCTTC. The full variable domain, rest sourced from reference TRBV28 and TRBJ2-1, is DVKVTQSSRYLVKRTGEKVFLECVQDMDHENMFWYRQDPGLGLRLIYFSYDVKMKEKGDIPEGYSVSREKKERFSLILESASTNQTSMYLCASSLEGYEQFFGPGTRLTVL.

The chain has TRBV4-1 and TRBJ2-5, with D perhaps being TRBD1 or TRBD2 (5 bases each). Germline V CDR1 and CDR2: MGHRA, YSYEKL. V lost 1 base and J 9 bases, leaving 6 bases between the germline ends. There are 11 residues in the CDR3. The CDR3: CASSQVGAQYF. CDR3 DNA sequence: TGCGCCAGCAGCCAAGTGGGGGCCCAGTACTTC.

This clonotype was seen only a few times. The gene calls are TRBV2 and TRBJ1-5, with 7 positions matching TRBD1. V trimming: 2 bases; J trimming: 4 bases; junction bases outside the gene matches: 2. Per germline, CDR1 SNHLY and CDR2 FYNNEI. CDR3 length: 14 amino acids. The DNA for the CDR3 is TGTGCCAGCAGTGAACCCAGGGGGAATCAGCCCCAGCATTTT. Protein product: CASSEPRGNQPQHF.